Listed below are T cell receptor beta chains from one sample, sequenced in a study of blood T cell repertoires in COVID-19. TCRdb's copy holds only in-frame clones and misses some; the assay was immunoSEQ multiplex PCR. Of some 200,000 clones listed, approximately 90% are singletons. What was sequenced was peripheral blood. Receptors originate from an older man with acute or convalescent COVID-19. Both conserved end residues are part of each CDR3. Each record gives: V gene, J gene, D gene, CDR3 protein. The D gene is left open where the match is weak.

TRBV6-2/TRBV6-3	TRBJ1-1	.	CASSYLGLENTEAFF
TRBV6-2/TRBV6-3	TRBJ2-3	.	CASSRRLIGQGYTDTQYF
TRBV14	TRBJ2-3	.	CASSPWQGGTDTQYF
TRBV2	TRBJ2-7	TRBD1	CASSLGQGPGSEQYF
TRBV5-8	TRBJ1-1	.	CASSRSPNAEAFF
TRBV25-1	TRBJ2-1	TRBD2	CATNGGLAGGSSYNEQFF
TRBV5-1	TRBJ2-7	TRBD1	CASSLGTGGGREQYF
TRBV10-3	TRBJ1-1	TRBD1	CAIRKAGQEDTEAFF
TRBV25-1	TRBJ1-4	.	CASSASGFREKLFF
TRBV2	TRBJ2-7	TRBD1	CASADRGQEQYF
TRBV7-8	TRBJ2-1	.	CASSLIALAYNEQFF
TRBV6-5	TRBJ2-7	TRBD1	CASSAGTAYEQYF
TRBV24-1	TRBJ2-3	.	CATRATGATDTQYF
TRBV19	TRBJ1-5	TRBD1	CASSVSRQGDSNQPQHF
TRBV7-2	TRBJ2-7	.	CASSRPGVSSSYEQYF
TRBV5-1	TRBJ1-6	TRBD1	CASSAGQVNSPLHF